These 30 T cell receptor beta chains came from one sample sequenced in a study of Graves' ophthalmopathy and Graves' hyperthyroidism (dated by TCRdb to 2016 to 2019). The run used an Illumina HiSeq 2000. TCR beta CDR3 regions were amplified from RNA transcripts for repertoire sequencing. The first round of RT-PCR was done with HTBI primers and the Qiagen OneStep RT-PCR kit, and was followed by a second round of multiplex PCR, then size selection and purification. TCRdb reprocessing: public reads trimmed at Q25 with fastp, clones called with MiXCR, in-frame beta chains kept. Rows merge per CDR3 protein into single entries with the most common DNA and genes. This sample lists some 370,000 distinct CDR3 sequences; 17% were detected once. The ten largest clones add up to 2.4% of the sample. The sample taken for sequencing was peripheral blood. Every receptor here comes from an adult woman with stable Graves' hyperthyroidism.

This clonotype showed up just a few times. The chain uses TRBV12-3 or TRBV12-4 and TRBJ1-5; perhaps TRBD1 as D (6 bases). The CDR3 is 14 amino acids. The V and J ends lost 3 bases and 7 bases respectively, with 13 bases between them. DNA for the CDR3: TGTGCCAGCAGTTTCGGGCTCAGGGGACAGCCCCAGCATTTT. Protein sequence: CASSFGLRGQPQHF.

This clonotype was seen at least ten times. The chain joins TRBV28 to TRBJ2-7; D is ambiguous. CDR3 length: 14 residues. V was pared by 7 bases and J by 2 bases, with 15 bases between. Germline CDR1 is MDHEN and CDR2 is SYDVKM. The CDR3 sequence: CASKSLSYPYEQYF. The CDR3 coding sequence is TGTGCCAGCAAAAGTCTGTCTTACCCCTACGAGCAGTACTTC.

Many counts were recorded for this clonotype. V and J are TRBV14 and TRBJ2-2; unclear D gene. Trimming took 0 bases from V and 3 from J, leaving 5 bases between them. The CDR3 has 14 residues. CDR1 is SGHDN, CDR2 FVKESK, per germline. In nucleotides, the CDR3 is TGTGCCAGCAGCCAAGACAGCTACACCGGGGAGCTGTTTTTT. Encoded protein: CASSQDSYTGELFF.

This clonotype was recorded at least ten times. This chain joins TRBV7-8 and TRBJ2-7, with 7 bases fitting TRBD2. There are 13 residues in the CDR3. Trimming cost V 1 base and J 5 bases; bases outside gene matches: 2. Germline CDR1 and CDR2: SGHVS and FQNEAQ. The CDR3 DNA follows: TGTGCCAGCAGCTTAGTGGGGGGGGACGAGCAGTACTTC. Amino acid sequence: CASSLVGGDEQYF.

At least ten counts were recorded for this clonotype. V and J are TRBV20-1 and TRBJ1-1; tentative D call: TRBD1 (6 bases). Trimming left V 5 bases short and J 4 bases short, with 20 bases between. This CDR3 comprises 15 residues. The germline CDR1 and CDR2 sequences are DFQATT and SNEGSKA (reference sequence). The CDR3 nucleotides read TGCAGTGCTCAACGGGGCGGGCAGGGGATCACTGAAGCTTTCTTT. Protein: CSAQRGGQGITEAFF.

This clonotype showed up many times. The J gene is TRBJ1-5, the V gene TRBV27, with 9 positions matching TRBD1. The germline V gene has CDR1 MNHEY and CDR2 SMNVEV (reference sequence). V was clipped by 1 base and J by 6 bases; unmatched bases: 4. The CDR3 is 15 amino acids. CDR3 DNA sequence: TGTGCCAGCAGTTTATATGGGACAGGGTTTCAGCCCCAGCATTTT. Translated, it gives CASSLYGTGFQPQHF.

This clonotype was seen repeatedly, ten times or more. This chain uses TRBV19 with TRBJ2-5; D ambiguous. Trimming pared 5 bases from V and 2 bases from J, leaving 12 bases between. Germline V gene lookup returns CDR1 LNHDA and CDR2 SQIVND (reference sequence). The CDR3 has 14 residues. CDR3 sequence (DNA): TGTGCCAGTAGTCCTCAGGCGACTCAAGAGACCCAGTACTTC. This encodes CASSPQATQETQYF.

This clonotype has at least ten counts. CDR3 sequence reads: CASRDREGLAGELFF. DNA of the CDR3: TGTGCCAGCAGGGACAGGGAAGGCCTAGCCGGGGAGCTGTTTTTT. This sequence joins TRBV28 and TRBJ2-2, with 8 bases identical to TRBD1. The J segment lost 6 bases and the V segment lost 6 bases, leaving 9 bases of the junction unmatched. Looked up from germline, CDR1 is MDHEN and CDR2 is SYDVKM. The length of the CDR3 is 15 residues. Based on the CDR3 plus reference TRBV28 and TRBJ2-2, the full variable domain is DVKVTQSSRYLVKRTGEKVFLECVQDMDHENMFWYRQDPGLGLRLIYFSYDVKMKEKGDIPEGYSVSREKKERFSLILESASTNQTSMYLCASRDREGLAGELFFGEGSRLTVL.

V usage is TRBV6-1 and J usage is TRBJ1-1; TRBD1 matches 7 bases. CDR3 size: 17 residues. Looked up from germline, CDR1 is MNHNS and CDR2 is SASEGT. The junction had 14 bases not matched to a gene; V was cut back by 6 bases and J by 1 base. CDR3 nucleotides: TGTGCCAGCAGGAACCGGGGACAGCAAGCAACGAACACTGAAGCTTTCTTT. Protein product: CASRNRGQQATNTEAFF.

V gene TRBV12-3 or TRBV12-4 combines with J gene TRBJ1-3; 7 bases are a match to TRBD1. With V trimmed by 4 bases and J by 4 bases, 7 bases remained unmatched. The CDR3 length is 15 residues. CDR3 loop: CASSSTTGRGNTIYF. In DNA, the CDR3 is TGTGCCAGCAGTTCTACGACAGGGCGGGGAAACACCATATATTTT.

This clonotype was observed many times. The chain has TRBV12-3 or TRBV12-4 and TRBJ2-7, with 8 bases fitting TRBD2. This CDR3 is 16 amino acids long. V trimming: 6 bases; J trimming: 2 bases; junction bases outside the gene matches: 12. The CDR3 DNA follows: TGTGCCAGCAGCTCAGGGACTAGTAAAACCCCCTACGAGCAGTACTTC. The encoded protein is CASSSGTSKTPYEQYF.

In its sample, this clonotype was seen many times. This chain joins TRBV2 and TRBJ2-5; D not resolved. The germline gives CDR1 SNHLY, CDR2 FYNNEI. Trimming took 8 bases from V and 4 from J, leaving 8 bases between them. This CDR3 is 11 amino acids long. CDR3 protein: CASSAGETQYF. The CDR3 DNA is TGTGCCAGCTCAGCCGGAGAGACCCAGTACTTC.

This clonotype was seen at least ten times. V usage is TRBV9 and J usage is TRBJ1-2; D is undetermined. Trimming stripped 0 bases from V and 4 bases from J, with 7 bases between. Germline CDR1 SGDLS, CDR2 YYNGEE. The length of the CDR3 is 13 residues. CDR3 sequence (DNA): TGTGCCAGCAGCGTAGATTCATCCTATGGCTACACCTTC. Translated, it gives CASSVDSSYGYTF. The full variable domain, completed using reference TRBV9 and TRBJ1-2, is DSGVTQTPKHLITATGQRVTLRCSPRSGDLSVYWYQQSLDQGLQFLIQYYNGEERAKGNILERFSAQQFPDLHSELNLSSLELGDSALYFCASSVDSSYGYTFGSGTRLTVV.

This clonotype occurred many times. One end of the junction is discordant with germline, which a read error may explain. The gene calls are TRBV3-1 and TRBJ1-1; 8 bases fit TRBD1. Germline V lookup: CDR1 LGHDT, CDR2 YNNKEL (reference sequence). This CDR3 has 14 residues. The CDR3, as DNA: TGTGCCAGCACCCCAGGACAGGGACTCACTGAAACTTTCTTT. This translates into CASTPGQGLTETFF.

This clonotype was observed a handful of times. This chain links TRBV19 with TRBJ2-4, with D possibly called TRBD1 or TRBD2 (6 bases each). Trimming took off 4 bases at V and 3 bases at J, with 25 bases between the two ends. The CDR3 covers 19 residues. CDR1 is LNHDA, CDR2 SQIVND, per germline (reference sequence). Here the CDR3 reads CASSKGGRSSQGYKNIQYF. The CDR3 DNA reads TGTGCCAGTAGTAAGGGGGGACGTAGCAGCCAGGGGTACAAAAACATTCAGTACTTC.

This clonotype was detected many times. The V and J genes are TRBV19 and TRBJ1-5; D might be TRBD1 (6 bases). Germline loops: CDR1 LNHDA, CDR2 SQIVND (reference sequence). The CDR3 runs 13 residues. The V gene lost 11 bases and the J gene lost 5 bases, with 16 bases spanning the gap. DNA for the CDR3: TGTGCCGGGGGGCGGCCAGTAGATCAGCCCCAGCATTTT. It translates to CAGGRPVDQPQHF.

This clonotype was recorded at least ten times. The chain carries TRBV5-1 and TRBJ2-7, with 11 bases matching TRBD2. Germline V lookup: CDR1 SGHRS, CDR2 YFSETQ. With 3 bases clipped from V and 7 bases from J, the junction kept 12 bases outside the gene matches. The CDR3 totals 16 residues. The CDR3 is CASSWGTSGGMGEQYF. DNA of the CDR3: TGCGCCAGCAGCTGGGGGACTAGCGGAGGCATGGGGGAGCAGTACTTC.

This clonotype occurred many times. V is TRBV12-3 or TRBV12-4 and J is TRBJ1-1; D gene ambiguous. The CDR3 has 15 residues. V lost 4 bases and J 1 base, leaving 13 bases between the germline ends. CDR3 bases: TGTGCCAGCAGTTCCCGGGAGTTGGAGAACACTGAAGCTTTCTTT. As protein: CASSSRELENTEAFF.

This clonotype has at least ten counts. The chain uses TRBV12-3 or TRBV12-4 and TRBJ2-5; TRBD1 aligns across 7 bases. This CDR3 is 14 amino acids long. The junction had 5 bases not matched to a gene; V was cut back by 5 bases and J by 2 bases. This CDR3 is CASSQGDLQETQYF. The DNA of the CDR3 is TGTGCCAGCAGTCAGGGGGACCTTCAAGAGACCCAGTACTTC.

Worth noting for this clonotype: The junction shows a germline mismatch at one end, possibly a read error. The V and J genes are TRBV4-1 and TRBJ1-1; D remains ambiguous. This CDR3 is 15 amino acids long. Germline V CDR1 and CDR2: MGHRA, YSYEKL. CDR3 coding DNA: TGCGCCAGCAGCCAGGGGAGGGTTGCGAACACTGAATCTTTCTTT. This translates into CASSQGRVANTESFF.

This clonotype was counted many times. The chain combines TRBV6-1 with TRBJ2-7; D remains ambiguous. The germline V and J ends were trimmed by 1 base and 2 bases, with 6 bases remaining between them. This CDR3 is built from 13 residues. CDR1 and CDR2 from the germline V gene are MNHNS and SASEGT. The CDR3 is CASSEVHTYEQYF. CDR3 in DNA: TGTGCCAGCAGTGAAGTACATACCTACGAGCAGTACTTC.

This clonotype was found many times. CDR3 nucleotide sequence: TGTGCCAGCAGTGGCGGGACTAGCGGGAATTACGAGCAGTACTTC. This gives the protein CASSGGTSGNYEQYF. The chain recombines TRBV27 with TRBJ2-7, with 13 nucleotides matching TRBD2. V was clipped by 5 bases and J by 4 bases; unmatched bases: 5. The CDR3 consists of 15 residues. Germline-derived CDR1 and CDR2 are MNHEY and SMNVEV (reference sequence).

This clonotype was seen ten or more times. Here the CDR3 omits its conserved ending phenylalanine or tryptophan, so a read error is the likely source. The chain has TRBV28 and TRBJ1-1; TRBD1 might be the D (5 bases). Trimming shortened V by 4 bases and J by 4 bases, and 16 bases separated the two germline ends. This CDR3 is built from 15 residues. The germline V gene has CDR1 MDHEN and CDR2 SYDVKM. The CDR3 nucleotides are TGTGCCAGCAGTTCCGACAGTCGCCGCGGCACTGAAGCTTTCCTT. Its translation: CASSSDSRRGTEAFL.

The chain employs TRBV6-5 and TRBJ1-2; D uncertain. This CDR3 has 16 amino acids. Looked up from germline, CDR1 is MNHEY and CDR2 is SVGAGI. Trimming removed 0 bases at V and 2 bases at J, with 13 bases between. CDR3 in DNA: TGTGCCAGCAGTTACTCGACGGCCAGTCGAAACTATGGCTACACCTTC. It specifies CASSYSTASRNYGYTF.

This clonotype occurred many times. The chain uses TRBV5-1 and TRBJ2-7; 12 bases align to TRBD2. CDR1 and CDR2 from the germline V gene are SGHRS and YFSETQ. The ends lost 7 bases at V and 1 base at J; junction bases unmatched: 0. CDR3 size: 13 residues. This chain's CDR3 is CASGLAGSYEQYF. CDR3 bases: TGCGCCAGCGGACTAGCGGGATCCTACGAGCAGTACTTC. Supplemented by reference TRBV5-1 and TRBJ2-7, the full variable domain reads KAGVTQTPRYLIKTRGQQVTLSCSPISGHRSVSWYQQTPGQGLQFLFEYFSETQRNKGNFPGRFSGRQFSNSRSEMNVSTLELGDSALYLCASGLAGSYEQYFGPGTRLTVT.

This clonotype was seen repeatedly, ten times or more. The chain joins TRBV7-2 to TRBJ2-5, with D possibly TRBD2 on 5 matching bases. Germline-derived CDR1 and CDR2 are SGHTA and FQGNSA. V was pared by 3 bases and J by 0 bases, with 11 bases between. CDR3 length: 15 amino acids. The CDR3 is CASSFSGWYQETQYF. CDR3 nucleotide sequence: TGTGCCAGCAGCTTCAGCGGATGGTACCAAGAGACCCAGTACTTC.

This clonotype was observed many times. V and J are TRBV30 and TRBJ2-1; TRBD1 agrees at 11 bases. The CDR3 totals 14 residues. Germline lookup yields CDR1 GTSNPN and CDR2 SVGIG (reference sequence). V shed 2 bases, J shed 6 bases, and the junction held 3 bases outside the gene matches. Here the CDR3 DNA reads TGTGCCTGGAGTTCCGGGACAGGGGGCAATGAGCAGTTCTTC. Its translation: CAWSSGTGGNEQFF.

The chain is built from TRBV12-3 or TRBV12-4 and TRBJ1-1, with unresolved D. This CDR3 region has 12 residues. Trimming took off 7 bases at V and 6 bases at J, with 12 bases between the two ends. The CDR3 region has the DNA TGTGCCAGCACCCTACCGGGGTCTGAAGCTTTCTTT. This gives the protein CASTLPGSEAFF.

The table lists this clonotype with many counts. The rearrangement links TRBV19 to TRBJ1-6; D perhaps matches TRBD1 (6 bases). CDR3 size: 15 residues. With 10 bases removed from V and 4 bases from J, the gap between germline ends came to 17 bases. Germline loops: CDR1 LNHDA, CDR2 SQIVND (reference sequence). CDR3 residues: CATTAQRGYNSPLHF. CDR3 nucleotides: TGTGCCACTACCGCTCAGAGGGGGTATAATTCACCCCTCCACTTT.

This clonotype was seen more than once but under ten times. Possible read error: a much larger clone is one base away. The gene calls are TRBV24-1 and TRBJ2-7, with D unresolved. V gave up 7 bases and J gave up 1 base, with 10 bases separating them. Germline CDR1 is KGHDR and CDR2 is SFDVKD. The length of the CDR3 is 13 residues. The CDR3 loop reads CATSPGRSYEQYF. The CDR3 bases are TGTGCCACCAGCCCAGGACGGTCCTACGAGCAGTACTTC.